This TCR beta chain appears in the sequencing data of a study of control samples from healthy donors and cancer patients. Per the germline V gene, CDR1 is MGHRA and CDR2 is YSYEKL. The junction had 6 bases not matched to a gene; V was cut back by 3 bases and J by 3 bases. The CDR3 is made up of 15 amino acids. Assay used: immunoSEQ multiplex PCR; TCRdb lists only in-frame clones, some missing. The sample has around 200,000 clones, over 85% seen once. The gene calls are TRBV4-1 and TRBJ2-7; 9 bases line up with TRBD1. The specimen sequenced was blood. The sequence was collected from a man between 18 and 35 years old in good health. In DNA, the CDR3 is TGCGCCAGCAGCCAGGACAGGGGTCGGGTCTACGAGCAGTACTTC. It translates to CASSQDRGRVYEQYF.